Listed here are 5 T cell receptor beta chains from one sample, sequenced in a study of blood T cells in healthy people across ages. A J-beta primer mix and a sample-barcoded 5' primer were used in a second PCR of roughly 6 to 12 cycles. In TCRdb, the 5' RACE reads were re-called with MiXCR into one record per CDR3 protein. The sample lists 750,000 to 950,000 distinct CDR3 sequences; just under 30% were seen once. The data also belong to a second study, concerning T cells of mothers and their children.

The sample comprised blood. Source of these receptors: a woman aged 40-49 years in good health.

Details on this clonotype: One end of the junction is discordant with germline, which a read error may explain. This chain links TRBV28 with TRBJ1-1; D unresolved. The CDR3 extends over 11 amino acids. Germline CDR1 MDHEN, CDR2 SYDVKM. CDR3 coding DNA: TGTGCCGGCAGGAGCGACACTGAAGCTTTCTTT. This encodes CAGRSDTEAFF.

This clonotype was counted many times. This chain joins TRBV9 and TRBJ2-5; maybe TRBD1 (6 bases). This CDR3 contains 15 residues. The V and J ends lost 0 bases and 4 bases respectively, with 13 bases between them. Germline V gene lookup returns CDR1 SGDLS and CDR2 YYNGEE. The CDR3 bases are TGTGCCAGCAGCGTAGAGGGACAAGCAATAGAGACCCAGTACTTC. Its protein is CASSVEGQAIETQYF.

The J gene is TRBJ1-1, the V gene TRBV7-9; D perhaps matches TRBD1 (5 bases). Germline V CDR1 and CDR2: SEHNR, FQNEAQ (reference sequence). With 2 bases removed from V and 10 bases from J, the gap between germline ends came to 17 bases. The CDR3 totals 14 residues. CDR3 sequence: CASSLSNGQGGAFF. In nucleotides, the CDR3 is TGTGCCAGCAGCTTATCCAATGGCCAGGGAGGAGCTTTCTTT.

In its sample, this clonotype was seen a few times. The rearrangement links TRBV27 to TRBJ1-2, with D possibly being TRBD1 (6 bases). In germline, CDR1 is MNHEY, CDR2 SMNVEV (reference sequence). V lost 6 bases to trimming and J lost 3 bases, with 23 bases between them. The CDR3 sequence is 17 residues long. CDR3: CASSRRGTGLGYYGYTF. CDR3 nucleotides: TGTGCCAGCAGCCGAAGGGGGACGGGGCTTGGGTACTATGGCTACACCTTC.

This clonotype was recorded a few times. The chain links TRBV7-3 to TRBJ2-5, with D perhaps TRBD2 (7 bases). This CDR3 has 16 residues. CDR1 SGHTA and CDR2 FQGTGA come from the germline V gene. The germline V and J ends were trimmed by 5 bases and 1 base, with 17 bases remaining between them. The CDR3 DNA sequence: TGTGCCAGCAGCCAGGGGTGGGGGGGCATCCAAGAGACCCAGTACTTC. Protein sequence: CASSQGWGGIQETQYF.